Listed below are T cell receptor beta chains from one sample, sequenced in a study of identifying expanded T cells in peripheral blood. Sequencing used immunoSEQ multiplex PCR; TCRdb keeps in-frame clones, though not all of them. The sample includes some 75,000 clones, roughly 90% seen only once; the top ten take under 3.5%. The sample was blood. All receptors derive from a person between 18 and 75 years old in good health. Each CDR3 is given with its conserved first and last residue. The D gene is left open where the match is weak. Clone size is given for some rows only: seen once, a few or many times, or a class if the clone is expanded.

D	J	V	size	DNA	CDR3
TRBD1	TRBJ1-5	TRBV28	NA	TGTGCCAGCAGGGACCGGACAGGGGTTCAGCCCCAGCATTTT	CASRDRTGVQPQHF
TRBD2	TRBJ2-3	TRBV7-2	NA	TGTGCCAGCAGCCGCCTAGCGGGGTCAAAGGAAACGCAGTATTTT	CASSRLAGSKETQYF
NA	TRBJ1-1	TRBV25-1	NA	TGTGCCAGCAGTGTTAGGGGGGGGAGGGGCACTGAAGCTTTCTTT	CASSVRGGRGTEAFF
TRBD1	TRBJ1-2	TRBV6-1	NA	TGTGCCAGCAGTGAAGCGGCCGGGACAGGGGGCTATGGCTACACCTTC	CASSEAAGTGGYGYTF
TRBD1	TRBJ2-1	TRBV6-6	once	TGTGCCAGCAGTTACCGGGACAGCCACAATGAGCAGTTCTTC	CASSYRDSHNEQFF
NA	TRBJ1-4	TRBV7-9	few	TGTGCCAGCAGCTCAAATCGGCAAAGCGAAATACTGTTTTTT	CASSSNRQSEILFF
NA	TRBJ2-5	TRBV5-4	NA	TGTGCCAGCAGCCGGACAGGGACTAGAGAGACCCAGTACTTC	CASSRTGTRETQYF
TRBD2	TRBJ2-3	TRBV5-5	few	TGTGCCAGCAGCTCGGGGACTAGAGTTCCAGATACGCAGTATTTT	CASSSGTRVPDTQYF
TRBD1	TRBJ2-3	TRBV11-3	once	TGTGCCAGCAGCACGAGCAGGGGGTATGGGACAGATACGCAGTATTTT	CASSTSRGYGTDTQYF
NA	TRBJ2-2	TRBV28	NA	TGTGCCAGCAGTTTGACAGGGAACACCGGGGAGCTGTTTTTT	CASSLTGNTGELFF
NA	TRBJ2-5	TRBV21-1	NA	TGTGCCAGCAGCGCCCTAGAGACGCGTTCGGGGACCCAGTACTTC	CASSALETRSGTQYF
TRBD1	TRBJ2-3	TRBV28	NA	TGTGCCAGCAGGCGGGACAGGGGATCCAGGGCAGATACGCAGTATTTT	CASRRDRGSRADTQYF
TRBD2	TRBJ2-2	TRBV6-8	once	TGTGCCAGCAGTTACAGGGAAGCGGGAGCTGACGGGGAGCTGTTTTTT	CASSYREAGADGELFF
TRBD1	TRBJ1-2	TRBV7-2	NA	TGTGCCAGCAGCTTAGCCTCCGCGGACAGGGGGAACTATGGCTACACCTTC	CASSLASADRGNYGYTF
NA	TRBJ1-1	TRBV5-1	NA	TGCGCCAGCAGCTCGGGGCAGCCCATGAACACTGAAGCTTTCTTT	CASSSGQPMNTEAFF
TRBD1	TRBJ1-2	TRBV2	NA	TGTGCCAGCAGTGACGGCAGGGGGCTAGGTGGCTACACCTTC	CASSDGRGLGGYTF
NA	TRBJ2-3	TRBV6-1	NA	TGTGCCAGCAGTGAAAGTCCAGGACGAGATACGCAGTATTTT	CASSESPGRDTQYF
NA	TRBJ1-4	TRBV7-9	few	TGTGCCAGCAGCCGTTCGCCGGGACTAGGTGGAAAACTGTTTTTT	CASSRSPGLGGKLFF
TRBD1	TRBJ1-2	TRBV28	NA	TGTGCCAGCAGAACAGGGGCCCTCTATGGCTACACCTTC	CASRTGALYGYTF
TRBD1	TRBJ2-5	TRBV28	NA	TGTGCCAGCCCTAGGGACAGGGGTTTATTGGAGACCCAGTACTTC	CASPRDRGLLETQYF
NA	TRBJ2-5	TRBV27	NA	TGTGCCAGCAGCCTTGACGGGGGGCGTAAACAAGAGACCCAGTACTTC	CASSLDGGRKQETQYF
TRBD2	TRBJ2-5	TRBV2	NA	TGTGCCAGCAGCCGTCGCCTAGGACTAGGAGAAGAGACCCAGTACTTC	CASSRRLGLGEETQYF
NA	TRBJ2-3	TRBV5-1	NA	TGCGCCAGCAGGAAGGGACAAGACACAGATACGCAGTATTTT	CASRKGQDTDTQYF
TRBD1	TRBJ1-2	TRBV28	NA	TGTGCCAGCAGTTCAGGGGGCGCCGGTCATAACTATGGCTACACCTTC	CASSSGGAGHNYGYTF
NA	TRBJ1-1	TRBV19	NA	TGTGCCAGTAGTCCGCAACAGGGTAGCACTGAAGCTTTCTTT	CASSPQQGSTEAFF
NA	TRBJ1-3	TRBV18	NA	TGTGCCAGCTCACCACAGGGGGACGGCCGGGGAAACACCATATATTTT	CASSPQGDGRGNTIYF
NA	TRBJ1-2	TRBV29-1	NA	TGCAGCGTTGGGGGGATCGGGGCCCTCTATGGCTACACCTTC	CSVGGIGALYGYTF
NA	TRBJ2-6	TRBV4-3	NA	TGCGCCAGCAGCCAAGACTTAGCGGACTCTGGGGCCAACGTCCTGACTTTC	CASSQDLADSGANVLTF
NA	TRBJ1-5	TRBV27	NA	TGTGCCAGCAGTATAGCTAGCAATCAGCCCCAGCATTTT	CASSIASNQPQHF
TRBD1	TRBJ2-5	TRBV18	NA	TGTGCCAGCTCACCTCCGGGACAGGGATTCCAAGAGACCCAGTACTTC	CASSPPGQGFQETQYF
NA	TRBJ1-6	TRBV28	NA	TGTGCCAGCAGTTTTTGGGATGAACCCCTCCACTTT	CASSFWDEPLHF
NA	TRBJ1-2	TRBV19	NA	TGTGCCAGTAGTATTCGGGGCAGGAACTATGGCTACACCTTC	CASSIRGRNYGYTF
NA	TRBJ2-7	TRBV7-2	NA	TGTGCCAGCAGCTTAGGTCGCAACTACGAGCAGTACTTC	CASSLGRNYEQYF
NA	TRBJ2-7	TRBV4-3	NA	TGCGCCAGCAGCCAAGAGGGTTTGGCGGCGGTAGTCTACGAGCAGTACTTC	CASSQEGLAAVVYEQYF
NA	TRBJ2-7	TRBV27	NA	TGTGCCAGCGGGAGACAGGCCTACGAGCAGTACTTC	CASGRQAYEQYF
NA	TRBJ2-3	TRBV7-2	NA	TGTGCCAGCAGCTTAGGACTAGTCGCAGATACGCAGTATTTT	CASSLGLVADTQYF
TRBD2	TRBJ2-4	TRBV13	NA	TGTGCCAGCAGCTTGGGGGGGTGGCCGGGACTAGCGGGTATAGCCAAAAACATTCAGTACTTC	CASSLGGWPGLAGIAKNIQYF
NA	TRBJ2-1	TRBV7-6	NA	TGTGCCAGCAGCCACTCGAGATTCAGTGAGCAGTTCTTC	CASSHSRFSEQFF
NA	TRBJ2-4	TRBV7-8	NA	TGTGCCAGCGGCAACTTCCCCAGGGAAGTCAAAAACATTCAGTACTTC	CASGNFPREVKNIQYF
TRBD2	TRBJ2-3	TRBV28	NA	TGTGCCAGCAGACCACTAGCGGGGGACACAGATACGCAGTATTTT	CASRPLAGDTDTQYF
NA	TRBJ1-2	TRBV7-8	NA	TGTGCCAGCACCCTGGAGGGCTATGGCTACACCTTC	CASTLEGYGYTF
TRBD2	TRBJ2-1	TRBV7-3	NA	TGTGCCAGCAGTCATGGGACTAGCGCGAATGAGCAGTTCTTC	CASSHGTSANEQFF
NA	TRBJ2-1	TRBV14	NA	TGTGCCAGCAGCCAATGGGGGAATGAGCAGTTCTTC	CASSQWGNEQFF
TRBD1	TRBJ2-3	TRBV7-2	NA	TGTGCCAGCAGCTCCAGACAGGGGGGTAGGACAGATACGCAGTATTTT	CASSSRQGGRTDTQYF
NA	TRBJ1-4	TRBV18	NA	TGTGCCAGCTCAAGAAACAGGGTGGCTAATGAAAAACTGTTTTTT	CASSRNRVANEKLFF